Here is one TCR beta chain with its context. Its antigen is undetermined. CDR1 SGHRS and CDR2 YFSETQ come from the germline V gene. The CDR3 contains 16 residues. V trimming: 0 bases; J trimming: 2 bases; junction bases outside the gene matches: 6. The sample originates from a study of cytotoxic CD8 clonotypes in ibrutinib-treated CLL. Study findings and constraints: Public clonotypes were rare and shrank or held steady on treatment. Clonality measured at baseline exceeded age-matched healthy donors, tracking circulating CD8+ T-cell counts.

Libraries were prepared by immunoSEQ multiplex PCR; TCRdb keeps only in-frame clonotypes and omits some of them. The table records 33,000 or so clones, about half of them present only once. The genes are TRBV5-1 and TRBJ2-3; TRBD2 matches at 7 bases. The material was PBMCs, obtained before ibrutinib treatment. The receptor was isolated from a human donor with chronic lymphocytic leukemia. The CDR3 nucleotides read TGCGCCAGCAGCTTGGGTGGCGGGACTACCACAGATACGCAGTATTTT. This codes for CASSLGGGTTTDTQYF.